Reported below is one TCR beta chain. The data were produced by immunoSEQ multiplex PCR, yet TCRdb's version contains in-frame clones alone and is incomplete. The sample shows some 240,000 clones, roughly 76% of them seen only once. Patients of the Seattle cohort, enrolled during active infection, were followed longitudinally. The data were obtained in a study of blood T cell repertoires in COVID-19. Background on the study: T cells, B-cell-depleted T cells, or PBMCs supplied cDNA or gDNA.

The receptor was derived from an elderly woman with COVID-19, enrolled during active disease. Sequenced material: peripheral blood.

The CDR3 reads CASSLGDRSQETQYF. The DNA of the CDR3 is TGTGCCAGCAGCTTAGGTGACAGGTCACAAGAGACCCAGTACTTC. The chain couples TRBV11-2 to TRBJ2-5, with D tentatively TRBD1 (6 bases). V lost 1 base and J lost 2, with 11 bases in between. There are 15 residues in the CDR3. Germline values: CDR1 SGHAT, CDR2 FQNNGV. The entire variable domain, with the rest obtained from reference TRBV11-2 and TRBJ2-5, is as follows: EAGVAQSPRYKIIEKRQSVAFWCNPISGHATLYWYQQILGQGPKLLIQFQNNGVVDDSQLPKDRFSAERLKGVDSTLKIQPAKLEDSAVYLCASSLGDRSQETQYFGPGTRLLVL.